Presented here are 6 T cell receptor beta chains from one specimen sequenced in a study of T cells in localized non-small cell lung cancer. Method: immunoSEQ multiplex PCR; TCRdb's copy keeps in-frame clones and lacks some. The sample shows around 25,000 clones, approximately 86% of them seen only once. This specimen was peripheral blood, taken before any cancer treatment. The receptors stem from a female donor at least 60 years old with stage I lung adenocarcinoma.

Note on this clone: Additional DNA sequences in this sample encode the identical CDR3. The CDR3 reads CSVNTGLNTEAFF. As DNA, the CDR3 is TGCAGCGTGAATACAGGATTGAACACTGAAGCTTTCTTT. This rearrangement joins TRBV29-1 to TRBJ1-1; the D gene is possibly TRBD1 (5 bases). Germline loops: CDR1 SQVTM, CDR2 ANQGSEA. The CDR3 has 13 residues. The V end was cut by 6 bases, the J end by 0 bases, with 11 bases between.

V and J are TRBV5-1 and TRBJ2-1; unclear D gene. V lost 4 bases to trimming and J lost 0 bases, with 8 bases between them. The CDR3 sequence is 14 residues long. The germline V gene encodes CDR1 SGHRS and CDR2 YFSETQ. The CDR3 bases are TGCGCCAGCAGCCTCGGCGGCTCCTACAATGAGCAGTTCTTC. It codes for CASSLGGSYNEQFF.

The CDR3 loop is CASSLPPGDYGYTF. DNA for the CDR3: TGTGCCAGCAGCTTACCGCCAGGGGACTATGGCTACACCTTC. The chain couples TRBV7-9 to TRBJ1-2; tentatively, D is TRBD1 (6 bases). V shed 2 bases and J shed 3 bases, with 10 bases lying between them. Germline CDR1 reads SEHNR; CDR2 reads FQNEAQ (reference sequence). This CDR3 contains 14 residues.

V usage is TRBV9 and J usage is TRBJ1-2; weak D call: TRBD1 (6 bases). The V gene lost 3 bases and the J gene lost 4 bases, with 10 bases spanning the gap. This CDR3 region has 13 residues. Looked up from germline, CDR1 is SGDLS and CDR2 is YYNGEE. CDR3 coding DNA: TGTGCCAGCAGCGCCCGGGACATCTATGGCTACACCTTC. This codes for CASSARDIYGYTF.

This rearrangement joins TRBV6-6 to TRBJ2-2, with D perhaps matching TRBD2 (6 bases). This CDR3 is 14 amino acids long. Germline CDR1 and CDR2: MNHNY and SVGAGI (reference sequence). Trimming pared 7 bases from V and 3 bases from J, leaving 12 bases between. In nucleotides, the CDR3 is TGTGCCAGCATTAGCGGCCCCCACACCGGGGAGCTGTTTTTT. It is translated as CASISGPHTGELFF.

V usage is TRBV5-1 and J usage is TRBJ2-5; perhaps TRBD1 as D (5 bases). Trimming shortened V by 2 bases and J by 3 bases, and 11 bases separated the two germline ends. CDR1 and CDR2 from the germline V gene are SGHRS and YFSETQ. The CDR3 runs 14 residues. The CDR3 bases are TGCGCCAGCAGCTTAGGGGCGGCTAAAGAGACCCAGTACTTC. Protein product: CASSLGAAKETQYF.